This is a list of T cell receptor beta chains from one sample in a study of T cells in Graves' hyperthyroidism and ophthalmopathy. TCRdb re-called the multiplex PCR reads through MiXCR, storing one row per CDR3 protein. The table lists around 250,000 distinct CDR3 sequences, roughly 15% of them singletons, with around 28% in the top ten. Material: blood. The receptors stem from a woman between 18 and 30 years old with Graves' ophthalmopathy. Each CDR3 is given with its conserved first and last residue. D genes are given only for firm matches. For some rows the clone size is stated as once, few or many, or as a class when expanded; others skip it.

D gene | J gene | V gene | clone size | CDR3 protein | CDR3 DNA
- | TRBJ1-2 | TRBV20-1 | many | CSAPTGHNYGYTF | TGCAGTGCTCCGACGGGACATAACTATGGCTACACCTTC
- | TRBJ2-5 | TRBV7-9 | many | CASRPPQGAQGETQYF | TGTGCCAGCAGACCCCCCCAGGGTGCACAAGGGGAGACCCAGTACTTC
- | TRBJ2-7 | TRBV12-3/TRBV12-4 | many | CASSHGRRGYEQYF | TGTGCCAGCAGCCATGGACGCCGGGGCTACGAGCAGTACTTC
- | TRBJ1-2 | TRBV20-1 | many | CSARDRRVSYGYTF | TGCAGTGCTAGGGACCGACGGGTTTCGTATGGCTACACCTTC
- | TRBJ1-4 | TRBV20-1 | many | CSAKGPTAATNEKLFF | TGCAGTGCCAAGGGACCTACCGCTGCAACTAATGAAAAACTGTTTTTT
- | TRBJ1-2 | TRBV30 | many | CAWSGGRYGYTF | TGTGCCTGGAGTGGCGGAAGATATGGCTACACCTTC
- | TRBJ2-2 | TRBV24-1 | many | CATSDHHRDTGELFF | TGTGCCACCAGTGACCACCACAGGGACACCGGGGAGCTGTTTTTT
TRBD2 | TRBJ2-5 | TRBV12-3/TRBV12-4 | few | CASSSGLAKGETQYF | TGTGCCAGCAGTTCGGGACTAGCGAAAGGAGAGACCCAGTACTTC
- | TRBJ1-1 | TRBV15 | many | CATSRGLGMNTEAFF | TGTGCCACCAGCAGAGGTTTGGGCATGAACACTGAAGCTTTCTTT
TRBD1 | TRBJ1-2 | TRBV7-9 | many | CASRFGQAEGGYTF | TGTGCCAGCAGATTCGGACAGGCAGAAGGTGGCTACACCTTC
TRBD2 | TRBJ2-2 | TRBV2 | many | CASSDKGGRLNTGELFF | TGTGCCAGCAGTGACAAGGGCGGGAGACTGAACACCGGGGAGCTGTTTTTT
- | TRBJ1-3 | TRBV29-1 | many | CSVEAASGNTIYF | TGCAGCGTTGAGGCGGCATCTGGAAACACCATATATTTT
- | TRBJ2-1 | TRBV11-3 | - | CASSLQGAEQFF | TGTGCCAGCAGCTTACAGGGAGCGGAGCAGTTCTTC
- | TRBJ2-2 | TRBV9 | many | CASSDATGELFF | TGTGCCAGCAGCGATGCCACCGGGGAGCTGTTTTTT
- | TRBJ2-5 | TRBV28 | many | CASNPNGAGLQETQYF | TGTGCCAGCAACCCTAACGGGGCAGGGCTTCAAGAGACCCAGTACTTC
TRBD2 | TRBJ2-5 | TRBV7-3 | many | CASGAGGPGETQYF | TGTGCCAGCGGAGCGGGAGGCCCGGGGGAGACCCAGTACTTC
- | TRBJ2-3 | TRBV5-1 | once | CASSLVQGDTQYF | TGCGCCAGCAGCTTGGTGCAGGGAGATACGCAGTATTTT
TRBD2 | TRBJ2-1 | TRBV30 | many | CAWSGAGGRYYEQFF | TGTGCCTGGAGTGGTGCGGGGGGGCGATATTATGAGCAGTTCTTC
TRBD2 | TRBJ2-7 | TRBV29-1 | many | CSVLTSGSAYEQYF | TGCAGCGTCCTGACTAGCGGGAGCGCCTACGAGCAGTACTTC
- | TRBJ2-2 | TRBV11-1 | - | CASSLGQLNTGELFF | TGTGCCAGCAGCTTAGGCCAGCTTAACACCGGGGAGCTGTTTTTT
TRBD2 | TRBJ2-5 | TRBV27 | - | CASSLSRTSGRGEYF | TGTGCCAGCAGTTTATCCCGGACTAGCGGGAGGGGGGAGTACTTC
TRBD2 | TRBJ2-7 | TRBV7-9 | - | CASSPGTSVRDEQYF | TGTGCCAGCAGCCCCGGGACTAGCGTTCGGGACGAGCAGTACTTC